These 24 T cell receptor beta chains share one sample of origin, sequenced in a study of T cells after yellow fever vaccination. TCRdb re-derived calls from the 5' RACE reads in MiXCR, one entry per CDR3 protein. The sample has some 560,000 distinct CDR3 sequences; less than 20% are singletons. The sequencing here drew on PBMCs, taken 15 days after the yellow fever booster vaccination. Receptor source: a man aged 25-45 years who received the YFV17D yellow fever vaccine.

The chain couples TRBV12-3 or TRBV12-4 to TRBJ1-6, with a weak D call TRBD1 (5 bases). The CDR3 is made up of 15 amino acids. Trimming removed 2 bases at V and 7 bases at J, with 12 bases between. CDR3 sequence reads: CASSLPLGDNSPLHF. The CDR3 nucleotides read TGTGCCAGCAGTTTACCTCTGGGGGACAATTCACCCCTCCACTTT.

This chain connects TRBV27 to TRBJ2-7; 10 bases map to TRBD1. Germline V gene sequence: CDR1 MNHEY, CDR2 SMNVEV (reference sequence). The CDR3 extends over 16 amino acids. V lost 5 bases to trimming and J lost 7 bases; unmatched junction nucleotides: 14. CDR3: CASSRTLGTGEQEQYF. The CDR3 nucleotides are TGTGCCAGCAGTAGGACTCTCGGGACAGGGGAACAGGAGCAGTACTTC.

This clonotype appeared a few times. V gene TRBV5-1 combines with J gene TRBJ2-1; no definite D call. CDR3 length: 13 residues. Trimming removed 7 bases at V and 5 bases at J, with 13 bases between. Germline CDR1 and CDR2: SGHRS and YFSETQ. The CDR3 here is CASGFGPDNEQFF. DNA of the CDR3: TGCGCCAGCGGTTTCGGACCGGACAATGAGCAGTTCTTC.

CDR3 sequence (DNA): TGTGCCAGCAGTTTATCGGACAGGGGATTCACAGATACGCAGTATTTT. This encodes CASSLSDRGFTDTQYF. The rearrangement joins TRBV27 to TRBJ2-3; 9 nucleotides match TRBD1. Germline assignment: CDR1 MNHEY and CDR2 SMNVEV (reference sequence). Trimming at V came to 0 bases and at J to 2 bases, leaving 3 bases not matched to a gene. The CDR3 runs to 16 residues.

This clonotype was counted between two and nine times. The gene calls are TRBV18 and TRBJ2-2; D call uncertain. V shed 0 bases and J shed 5 bases, with 7 bases lying between them. Germline V lookup: CDR1 KGHSH, CDR2 LQKENI. This CDR3 spans 14 amino acids. This CDR3 is CASSPPMETGELFF. The CDR3 DNA reads TGTGCCAGCTCACCACCGATGGAAACCGGGGAGCTGTTTTTT.

This clonotype appeared a few times. CDR3 in amino acids: CASSQKVSRYNEQFF. CDR3 in DNA: TGCGCCAGCAGCCAAAAAGTCTCGCGGTACAATGAGCAGTTCTTC. This chain links TRBV4-3 with TRBJ2-1; no clear D gene. CDR3 length: 15 residues. The V and J ends lost 2 bases and 4 bases respectively, with 12 bases between them. Germline CDR1 and CDR2: LGHNA and YSLEER.

In this sample, this clonotype turned up a few times. The chain links TRBV20-1 to TRBJ2-7; 13 bases agree with TRBD2. The V and J ends lost 4 bases and 2 bases, in that order; junction bases with no gene match: 5. Germline assignment: CDR1 DFQATT and CDR2 SNEGSKA (reference sequence). There are 15 residues in the CDR3. The CDR3 sequence is CSAISGTSGTYEQYF. The CDR3 DNA is TGCAGTGCTATCTCCGGGACTAGCGGGACCTACGAGCAGTACTTC.

This clonotype was counted a few times. The chain uses TRBV5-1 and TRBJ2-3; perhaps TRBD2 as D (5 bases). The V end lost 7 bases, the J end lost 6 bases, and 18 bases lay between the germline ends. CDR1 SGHRS and CDR2 YFSETQ come from the germline V gene. The CDR3 is 14 residues long. The CDR3 region is CASAEGLDRDTQYF. CDR3 nucleotide sequence: TGCGCCAGCGCAGAAGGACTGGATAGGGATACGCAGTATTTT.

This clonotype has a handful of counts. The chain recombines TRBV15 with TRBJ2-7; 8 positions agree with TRBD1. Germline CDR1 reads LNHNV; CDR2 reads YYDKDF (reference sequence). This CDR3 has 16 residues. V was clipped by 0 bases and J by 8 bases; unmatched bases: 12. The CDR3 DNA sequence: TGTGCCACCAGCAGAGATCGAGGGGAGGACAGGGCTAAGCAGTACTTC. This encodes CATSRDRGEDRAKQYF.

This clonotype was observed a handful of times. The chain links TRBV7-9 to TRBJ2-7; D is unclear. The germline V gene has CDR1 SEHNR and CDR2 FQNEAQ (reference sequence). This CDR3 is 13 amino acids long. Trimming pared 6 bases from V and 3 bases from J, leaving 12 bases between. CDR3 sequence (DNA): TGTGCCAGCAGGGCACAGAACCGCTACGAGCAGTACTTC. Translated, it gives CASRAQNRYEQYF.

The chain combines TRBV6-1 with TRBJ2-7; D is perhaps TRBD1 or TRBD2 (5 bases each). The germline V gene has CDR1 MNHNS and CDR2 SASEGT. The V gene lost 4 bases and the J gene lost 0 bases, with 16 bases spanning the gap. CDR3 length: 16 amino acids. The CDR3 here is CASSVGQRKSSYEQYF. The CDR3 region has the DNA TGTGCCAGCAGTGTGGGGCAGCGGAAAAGCTCCTACGAGCAGTACTTC.

This chain uses TRBV25-1 with TRBJ2-3, with a weak D call TRBD2 (5 bases). V lost 4 bases and J lost 0, with 11 bases in between. This CDR3 contains 15 residues. CDR1 is MGHDK and CDR2 is SYGVNS in the germline V gene. CDR3 DNA: TGTGCCAGCAGTGCGTGGGAGACCAGCACAGATACGCAGTATTTT. Its protein product is CASSAWETSTDTQYF.

This clonotype has only a few counts. This sequence joins TRBV11-2 and TRBJ2-7; 8 bases agree with TRBD2. With V trimmed by 5 bases and J by 2 bases, 8 bases remained unmatched. CDR1 and CDR2 (germline): SGHAT, FQNNGV. The CDR3 has 15 amino acids. The CDR3 sequence: CASSPTPGLAYEQYF. In DNA, the CDR3 is TGTGCCAGCAGCCCTACCCCGGGACTAGCCTACGAGCAGTACTTC.

V and J are TRBV5-1 and TRBJ2-5, with D unresolved. Germline CDR1 SGHRS, CDR2 YFSETQ. CDR3 size: 16 residues. V gave up 2 bases and J gave up 5 bases, with 19 bases separating them. The CDR3 is CASSFGRSSVAETQYF. CDR3 in DNA: TGCGCCAGCAGCTTTGGGCGGTCCAGCGTGGCGGAGACCCAGTACTTC.

This clonotype was detected a few times. The chain has TRBV28 and TRBJ2-1, with 7 bases lining up with TRBD2. Germline V gene lookup returns CDR1 MDHEN and CDR2 SYDVKM. The CDR3 is 15 amino acids. V shed 1 base, J shed 5 bases, and the junction held 5 bases outside the gene matches. CDR3 nucleotide sequence: TGTGCCAGCAGTTTATTGACTAGCTGGGACAATGAGCAGTTCTTC. Translated, it gives CASSLLTSWDNEQFF.

This clonotype was counted a few times. The CDR3 here is CASSSPTGYGYTF. For the CDR3, the DNA is TGTGCCAGCAGCTCCCCGACAGGCTATGGCTACACCTTC. The rearrangement links TRBV5-6 to TRBJ1-2; TRBD1 is a possible D gene (6 bases). Deletions cut 3 bases from V and 4 bases from J, with 10 bases between. The V gene's germline CDR1 is SGHDT and CDR2 YYEEEE. This CDR3 contains 13 residues.

The rearrangement joins TRBV25-1 to TRBJ1-2; no definite D call. The V gene lost 4 bases and the J gene lost 6 bases, with 12 bases spanning the gap. Germline V CDR1 and CDR2: MGHDK, SYGVNS. The length of the CDR3 is 13 residues. The CDR3 loop is CASSAAQEDGYTF. CDR3 nucleotides: TGTGCCAGCAGTGCGGCCCAGGAGGATGGCTACACCTTC.

This clonotype was counted between two and nine times. The genes are TRBV29-1 and TRBJ2-7; D is possibly TRBD1 (5 bases). This CDR3 region has 12 residues. V shed 8 bases and J shed 2 bases, with 13 bases lying between them. The germline V gene encodes CDR1 SQVTM and CDR2 ANQGSEA. The CDR3 reads CSFAQGAYEQYF. CDR3 nucleotides: TGCAGCTTCGCCCAGGGCGCCTACGAGCAGTACTTC.

The gene calls are TRBV6-5 and TRBJ2-5, with 7 bases aligning to TRBD2. Germline-derived CDR1 and CDR2 are MNHEY and SVGAGI. CDR3 size: 14 residues. Unmatched junction bases numbered 3, after V lost 2 bases and J lost 3 bases. This chain's CDR3 is CASSYGLAEETQYF. CDR3 coding DNA: TGTGCCAGCAGTTACGGTCTAGCGGAAGAGACCCAGTACTTC.

This sequence joins TRBV28 and TRBJ2-1; perhaps TRBD2 as D (5 bases). Trimming took 5 bases from V and 8 from J, leaving 10 bases between them. The CDR3 covers 12 residues. Germline V gene data show CDR1 as MDHEN and CDR2 as SYDVKM. The CDR3 bases are TGTGCCAGCAGTCAGAGCGGTTATGAGCAGTTCTTC. Translating it yields CASSQSGYEQFF.

The genes are TRBV6-5 and TRBJ2-7; 8 bases line up with TRBD2. Trimming at V came to 2 bases and at J to 7 bases, leaving 4 bases not matched to a gene. Germline loops: CDR1 MNHEY, CDR2 SVGAGI. CDR3 length equals 13 residues. The CDR3 coding sequence is TGTGCCAGCAGTTACCGGGGGGGTGGGGAGCAGTACTTC. The encoded protein is CASSYRGGGEQYF.

The sample holds a few counts of this clonotype. This sequence joins TRBV6-1 and TRBJ2-7, with 8 positions matching TRBD1. There are 13 residues in the CDR3. J was trimmed by 6 bases and V by 5 bases; bases with no gene match: 6. Germline lookup yields CDR1 MNHNS and CDR2 SASEGT. The DNA of the CDR3 is TGTGCCAGCAGTCCTCGGACAGGGATCGAGCAGTACTTC. Its protein product is CASSPRTGIEQYF.

CDR3 in DNA: TGTGCCAGCAGCCCCTTAGCGGGAGACCTTCCCTACGAGCAGTACTTC. This encodes CASSPLAGDLPYEQYF. The chain employs TRBV5-5 and TRBJ2-7; 9 positions match TRBD2. This CDR3 has 16 residues. CDR1 and CDR2 (germline): SGHKS, YYEKEE (reference sequence). V was pared by 4 bases and J by 2 bases, with 10 bases of the junction left unmatched.

This clonotype was seen more than once but under ten times. The rearrangement joins TRBV5-1 to TRBJ2-5; D is uncertain. The CDR3 length is 15 residues. V lost 4 bases and J 4 bases, leaving 17 bases between the germline ends. Germline CDR1 reads SGHRS; CDR2 reads YFSETQ. This CDR3 reads CASSPDVPGRETQYF. The CDR3 nucleotides read TGCGCCAGCAGCCCGGATGTTCCAGGCAGAGAGACCCAGTACTTC.